The 26 T cell receptor beta chains below all came from one sample that was sequenced in a study of cytomegalovirus exposure and HLA in healthy donors. It was with 60 Vbeta and 13 Jbeta primers that the PCR ran. Some clones are missing from TCRdb's copy, which holds only in-frame ones; the method was immunoSEQ multiplex PCR. Altogether under 200,000 clones are present, 70% to 85% being singletons, with the ten largest covering about 6%. Sequencing was done on a sample of PBMCs. These receptors came from a man between 50 and 59 years old in good health and CMV-seropositive.

Comments on this clone: This sample includes further DNA sequences coding for the same CDR3. The V gene is TRBV12-5, the J gene TRBJ2-2; 11 nucleotides align to TRBD2. Germline V CDR1 and CDR2: LGHNT, FRNRAP. Trimming at V came to 2 bases and at J to 1 base, leaving 3 bases not matched to a gene. The CDR3 extends over 17 amino acids. The CDR3: CASGLSTSGVNTGELFF. Here the CDR3 DNA reads TGTGCTAGTGGTTTGTCGACTAGCGGGGTGAACACCGGGGAGCTGTTTTTT.

This chain links TRBV6-5 with TRBJ1-5, with a tentative D call TRBD1 (5 bases). V was trimmed by 5 bases and J by 7 bases, leaving 15 bases between them. This CDR3 comprises 14 residues. CDR1 and CDR2 from the germline V gene are MNHEY and SVGAGI. CDR3: CASSTGRGNQPQHF. CDR3 sequence (DNA): TGTGCCAGCAGTACCGGACGGGGGAACCAGCCCCAGCATTTT.

The gene calls are TRBV5-1 and TRBJ1-1, with 8 positions matching TRBD1. Germline trimming cut 3 bases from V and 1 base from J; bases unmatched to any gene: 5. This CDR3 contains 15 residues. In germline, CDR1 is SGHRS, CDR2 YFSETQ. The CDR3 DNA sequence: TGCGCCAGCAGCTCACCGGACAGGGAGAACACTGAAGCTTTCTTT. Its translation is CASSSPDRENTEAFF.

The J gene is TRBJ1-2, the V gene TRBV6-5; unclear D gene. Trimming removed 7 bases from V and 8 bases from J, with 14 bases in between. The CDR3 loop spans 12 amino acids. Germline CDR1 MNHEY, CDR2 SVGAGI. The DNA for the CDR3 is TGTGCCAGCAAAACAGCGGGTGGCGGCTACACCTTC. Protein: CASKTAGGGYTF.

In its sample, this clone was seen once. The same CDR3 is also encoded by other DNA sequences in this sample. J is TRBJ2-3 and V is TRBV5-1, with 9 bases that match TRBD2. This CDR3 has 17 amino acids. Germline CDR1 reads SGHRS; CDR2 reads YFSETQ. Unmatched junction bases numbered 9, after V lost 1 base and J lost 3 bases. The CDR3 region is CASSLRPSRGGTDTQYF. CDR3 bases: TGCGCCAGCAGCTTGCGTCCCTCGCGGGGGGGTACAGATACGCAGTATTTT. Based on the CDR3 plus reference TRBV5-1 and TRBJ2-3, the full variable domain is KAGVTQTPRYLIKTRGQQVTLSCSPISGHRSVSWYQQTPGQGLQFLFEYFSETQRNKGNFPGRFSGRQFSNSRSEMNVSTLELGDSALYLCASSLRPSRGGTDTQYFGPGTRLTVL.

The chain is built from TRBV30 and TRBJ2-5; no reliable D call. Germline V gene sequence: CDR1 GTSNPN, CDR2 SVGIG (reference sequence). The CDR3 covers 14 residues. Trimming pared 1 base from V and 1 base from J, leaving 10 bases between. The CDR3 coding sequence is TGTGCCTGGAGTGGCCCGATCGGCCAAGAGACCCAGTACTTC. It translates to CAWSGPIGQETQYF.

The V and J genes are TRBV2 and TRBJ2-1; 9 nucleotides agree with TRBD1. There are 14 residues in the CDR3. V lost 7 bases and J lost 7; bases outside the gene matches: 8. Germline values: CDR1 SNHLY, CDR2 FYNNEI. The CDR3 sequence is CASKTGGDLNEQFF. The CDR3, as DNA: TGTGCCAGCAAAACAGGGGGCGACCTGAATGAGCAGTTCTTC.

The chain couples TRBV6-5 to TRBJ1-2, with 7 bases matching TRBD1. Germline values: CDR1 MNHEY, CDR2 SVGAGI. Trimming at V came to 11 bases and at J to 4 bases, leaving 10 bases not matched to a gene. This CDR3 comprises 13 residues. The CDR3 sequence: CAGHKQGSYGYTF. CDR3 bases: TGTGCCGGTCATAAACAGGGGAGCTATGGCTACACCTTC.

This clone was counted once. The chain carries TRBV27 and TRBJ2-1; the D gene is possibly TRBD1 (5 bases). The length of the CDR3 is 13 residues. V was cut by 7 bases and J by 8 bases, with 15 bases left in between. Germline CDR1 and CDR2: MNHEY and SMNVEV (reference sequence). The CDR3 nucleotides are TGTGCCAGCACCTATCAGGGCGCTGATGAGCAGTTCTTC. It encodes CASTYQGADEQFF.

This chain joins TRBV6-4 and TRBJ2-1; D perhaps matches TRBD1 (6 bases). The CDR3 loop spans 15 amino acids. The V end was cut by 0 bases, the J end by 6 bases, with 12 bases between. Germline V gives CDR1 MRHNA, CDR2 SNTAGT. Here the CDR3 reads CASSDSRQVPNEQFF. CDR3 DNA sequence: TGTGCCAGCAGTGACTCGAGACAGGTTCCCAATGAGCAGTTCTTC.

About this clone: The sample has other DNA sequences that encode this CDR3 too. The chain has TRBV19 and TRBJ2-3; D may be TRBD1 (5 bases). The CDR3 totals 13 residues. Germline V gives CDR1 LNHDA, CDR2 SQIVND (reference sequence). Deletions cut 3 bases from V and 3 bases from J, with 7 bases between. CDR3 amino acids: CASSIQGTDTQYF. In DNA form, the CDR3 reads TGTGCCAGTAGTATCCAGGGTACAGATACGCAGTATTTT.

V gene TRBV15 combines with J gene TRBJ2-1; D remains unclear. The V and J ends lost 1 base and 6 bases respectively, with 7 bases between them. CDR3 length: 13 residues. Germline-derived CDR1 and CDR2 are LNHNV and YYDKDF (reference sequence). DNA for the CDR3: TGTGCCACCAGCAGAGTAAAGCCCAATGAGCAGTTCTTC. It yields the protein CATSRVKPNEQFF.

This chain connects TRBV5-1 to TRBJ2-2; TRBD1 matches at 7 bases. The germline CDR1 and CDR2 sequences are SGHRS and YFSETQ. This CDR3 region has 15 residues. Trimming at V came to 3 bases and at J to 1 base, leaving 3 bases not matched to a gene. The CDR3 nucleotides are TGCGCCAGCAGCTCGACAGGGCGGAACACCGGGGAGCTGTTTTTT. It encodes CASSSTGRNTGELFF.

V is TRBV5-1 and J is TRBJ2-1; TRBD2 is a possible D gene (6 bases). The germline CDR1 and CDR2 sequences are SGHRS and YFSETQ. The CDR3 is 15 amino acids. Trimming pared 0 bases from V and 10 bases from J, leaving 17 bases between. This CDR3 reads CASSLGAGPSPEQFF. DNA of the CDR3: TGCGCCAGCAGCTTGGGGGCGGGGCCATCCCCGGAGCAGTTCTTC.

The chain recombines TRBV27 with TRBJ1-1; D remains unclear. CDR1 is MNHEY, CDR2 SMNVEV, per germline (reference sequence). This CDR3 is built from 14 residues. V dropped 3 bases and J dropped 3 bases, with 11 bases sitting between them. CDR3 bases: TGTGCCAGCAGTTTCTACGGCGAGGACACTGAAGCTTTCTTT. Its protein product is CASSFYGEDTEAFF.

This clone was detected a few times. J is TRBJ1-6 and V is TRBV6-5; 10 bases line up with TRBD1. This CDR3 region has 15 residues. The V gene's germline CDR1 is MNHEY and CDR2 SVGAGI. The V gene end was trimmed by 6 bases and the J gene end by 3 bases; junction bases not matched to a gene: 2. The CDR3 spells CASRRDRGYNSPLHF. The CDR3 DNA follows: TGTGCCAGCAGACGGGACAGGGGCTATAATTCACCCCTCCACTTT.

This chain connects TRBV5-1 to TRBJ1-4, with a tentative D call TRBD1 (6 bases). Trimming took 1 base from V and 3 from J, leaving 10 bases between them. Looked up from germline, CDR1 is SGHRS and CDR2 is YFSETQ. The CDR3 consists of 15 residues. The CDR3, as DNA: TGCGCCAGCAGCTTGCCCGAGGGGGCTAATGAAAAACTGTTTTTT. Translating gives CASSLPEGANEKLFF.

Concerning this clone: Other DNA sequences in the same sample also yield this CDR3. The gene calls are TRBV9 and TRBJ1-1; TRBD1 is a possible D gene (5 bases). Germline values: CDR1 SGDLS, CDR2 YYNGEE. Trimming stripped 0 bases from V and 4 bases from J, with 7 bases between. CDR3 length: 13 residues. In nucleotides, the CDR3 is TGTGCCAGCAGCGTAGTAGGGGCCACTGAAGCTTTCTTT. This encodes CASSVVGATEAFF. Drawing the rest from reference TRBV9 and TRBJ1-1, the complete variable domain is DSGVTQTPKHLITATGQRVTLRCSPRSGDLSVYWYQQSLDQGLQFLIQYYNGEERAKGNILERFSAQQFPDLHSELNLSSLELGDSALYFCASSVVGATEAFFGQGTRLTVV.

The gene calls are TRBV5-1 and TRBJ2-5, with TRBD1 matching over 8 bases. Trimming cost V 4 bases and J 5 bases; bases outside gene matches: 7. CDR1 is SGHRS and CDR2 is YFSETQ in the germline V gene. The CDR3 runs 14 residues. The CDR3 DNA reads as TGCGCCAGCAGCACAACAGGGGGTGGTGAGACCCAGTACTTC. Protein product: CASSTTGGGETQYF.

The chain joins TRBV12-5 to TRBJ1-4, with D tentatively TRBD1 (5 bases). The CDR3 extends over 17 amino acids. Trimming stripped 2 bases from V and 6 bases from J, with 19 bases between. CDR1 is LGHNT, CDR2 FRNRAP, per germline. The DNA for the CDR3 is TGTGCTAGTGGTTTGACCCAAACAGTGGGGGGAGATGAAAAACTGTTTTTT. This sequence encodes CASGLTQTVGGDEKLFF. The entire variable domain, with the rest obtained from reference TRBV12-5 and TRBJ1-4, is as follows: DARVTQTPRHKVTEMGQEVTMRCQPILGHNTVFWYRQTMMQGLELLAYFRNRAPLDDSGMPKDRFSAEMPDATLATLKIQPSEPRDSAVYFCASGLTQTVGGDEKLFFGSGTQLSVL.

The gene calls are TRBV11-3 and TRBJ2-2; D gene uncertain. Germline CDR1 SGHNT, CDR2 YENEEA. V lost 2 bases and J 1 base, leaving 5 bases between the germline ends. The length of the CDR3 is 14 residues. CDR3 sequence reads: CASSLTGNTGELFF. The CDR3, as DNA: TGTGCCAGCAGCTTAACGGGGAACACCGGGGAGCTGTTTTTT.

This chain joins TRBV5-6 and TRBJ2-5; TRBD1 might be the D (6 bases). The V gene lost 0 bases and the J gene lost 9 bases, with 15 bases spanning the gap. Germline CDR1 is SGHDT and CDR2 is YYEEEE. CDR3 length: 14 residues. DNA of the CDR3: TGTGCCAGCAGCTTGGGCCAGGGGTACACGGCCCAGTACTTC. It translates to CASSLGQGYTAQYF. Supplemented by reference TRBV5-6 and TRBJ2-5, the full variable domain reads DAGVTQSPTHLIKTRGQQVTLRCSPKSGHDTVSWYQQALGQGPQFIFQYYEEEERQRGNFPDRFSGHQFPNYSSELNVNALLLGDSALYLCASSLGQGYTAQYFGPGTRLLVL.

The rearrangement joins TRBV4-2 to TRBJ1-1; 8 bases map to TRBD1. CDR1 LGHNA and CDR2 YNFKEQ come from the germline V gene. Germline trimming cut 0 bases from V and 6 bases from J; bases unmatched to any gene: 6. This CDR3 is 15 amino acids long. The CDR3: CASSQEGQGAPEAFF. CDR3 sequence (DNA): TGTGCCAGCAGCCAAGAGGGCCAGGGGGCCCCTGAAGCTTTCTTT.

The gene calls are TRBV19 and TRBJ1-2; no clear D. The V end lost 5 bases, the J end lost 0 bases, and 10 bases lay between the germline ends. The CDR3 consists of 14 residues. Germline CDR1 and CDR2: LNHDA and SQIVND (reference sequence). CDR3 amino acids: CASSAQSANYGYTF. CDR3 bases: TGTGCCAGTAGTGCCCAAAGCGCTAACTATGGCTACACCTTC.

This chain uses TRBV28 with TRBJ1-5; 8 bases map to TRBD1. After removal of 11 bases from V and 1 base from J, the junction contained 10 bases not matched to a gene. The CDR3 covers 15 residues. Germline V gene lookup returns CDR1 MDHEN and CDR2 SYDVKM. The CDR3 loop is CASQGGHLSNQPQHF. The CDR3 DNA reads as TGTGCCTCACAGGGGGGACACTTAAGCAATCAGCCCCAGCATTTT.

The CDR3 DNA reads TGTGCCAGCAGCGAAGCCGGGACAGGGATGCTTCGCGTC. It translates to CASSEAGTGMLRV. The V call is TRBV5-6, the J call TRBJ2-7, with TRBD1 identical over 9 bases. CDR3 length equals 13 residues. CDR1 and CDR2 (germline): SGHDT, YYEEEE.